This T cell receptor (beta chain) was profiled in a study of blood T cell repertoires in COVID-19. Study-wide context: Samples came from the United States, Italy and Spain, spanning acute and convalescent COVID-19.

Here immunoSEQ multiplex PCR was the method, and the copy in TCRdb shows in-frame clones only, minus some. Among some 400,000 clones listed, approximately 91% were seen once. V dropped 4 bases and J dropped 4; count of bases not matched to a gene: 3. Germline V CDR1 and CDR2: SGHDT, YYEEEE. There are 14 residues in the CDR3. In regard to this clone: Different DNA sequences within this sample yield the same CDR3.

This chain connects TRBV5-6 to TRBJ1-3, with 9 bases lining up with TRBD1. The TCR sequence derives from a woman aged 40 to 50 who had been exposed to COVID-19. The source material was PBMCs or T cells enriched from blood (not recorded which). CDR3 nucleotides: TGTGCCAGCAGCCTGGGACAGGGAGGAAACACCATATATTTT. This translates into CASSLGQGGNTIYF.